Each of the 32 T cell receptor beta chains below was sequenced from the same sample in a study of T cells in Graves' hyperthyroidism and ophthalmopathy. Using RNA transcripts as the source, TCR beta CDR3 regions were amplified. In the first-round RT-PCR of the TCR CDR3, the HTBI primer set was used. Each CDR3 protein gets one entry after TCRdb re-called the multiplex PCR reads with MiXCR. The table has around 450,000 distinct CDR3 sequences, around 13% seen once. The source material was blood. These receptor sequences come from a woman between 18 and 29 years old with Graves' hyperthyroidism.

A note on this clonotype: This could be a read error, since a much larger clone is one nucleotide away. V and J are TRBV2 and TRBJ2-1, with D perhaps matching TRBD2 (6 bases). Germline loops: CDR1 SNHLY, CDR2 FYNNEI. The CDR3 spans 14 residues. CDR3 amino acids: CASRGGRSCNEQFF. CDR3 sequence (DNA): TGTGCCAGCAGGGGGGGAAGGTCCTGCAATGAGCAGTTCTTC.

This clonotype was recorded many times. The gene calls are TRBV11-1 and TRBJ2-7; D might be TRBD2 (6 bases). Trimming left V 7 bases short and J 9 bases short, with 19 bases between. Germline assignment: CDR1 SGHAT and CDR2 FQDESV (reference sequence). This CDR3 comprises 13 residues. CDR3 nucleotides: TGTGCCAGCAACCATGGGGCTAGCGAGAGGCAGTACTTC. Translated: CASNHGASERQYF.

V usage is TRBV9 and J usage is TRBJ2-7, with TRBD2 matching over 10 bases. V was pared by 4 bases and J by 3 bases, with 16 bases of the junction left unmatched. Per germline, CDR1 SGDLS and CDR2 YYNGEE. This CDR3 is 18 amino acids long. CDR3 residues: CASSQGASGSSIYYEQYF. CDR3 DNA sequence: TGTGCCAGCAGCCAAGGGGCTAGCGGGAGCTCTATTTACTACGAGCAGTACTTC. Variable domain in full (rest from reference TRBV9 and TRBJ2-7): DSGVTQTPKHLITATGQRVTLRCSPRSGDLSVYWYQQSLDQGLQFLIQYYNGEERAKGNILERFSAQQFPDLHSELNLSSLELGDSALYFCASSQGASGSSIYYEQYFGPGTRLTVT.

V usage is TRBV19 and J usage is TRBJ1-2, with TRBD1 identical over 7 bases. V lost 7 bases to trimming and J lost 4 bases; unmatched junction nucleotides: 12. The CDR3 has 15 amino acids. The germline gives CDR1 LNHDA, CDR2 SQIVND (reference sequence). The CDR3 region has the DNA TGTGCCAGTATAAGTGGAGACAGGGATGCCTATGGCTACACCTTC. As protein: CASISGDRDAYGYTF.

The genes are TRBV20-1 and TRBJ1-1; D call uncertain. CDR3 length: 13 residues. Germline V gene data show CDR1 as DFQATT and CDR2 as SNEGSKA (reference sequence). Deletions cut 6 bases from V and 1 base from J, with 12 bases between. CDR3 sequence: CSARKAGNTEAFF. The CDR3 nucleotides are TGCAGTGCCCGCAAGGCGGGGAACACTGAAGCTTTCTTT.

This clonotype appeared many times. The chain employs TRBV24-1 and TRBJ1-2; 7 positions agree with TRBD1. Germline CDR1 KGHDR, CDR2 SFDVKD. V lost 3 bases, J lost 5 bases, and 8 bases stayed unmatched. This CDR3 comprises 15 residues. This CDR3 is CATSDAGQSSYGYTF. The CDR3 DNA is TGTGCCACCAGTGATGCGGGACAGTCATCGTATGGCTACACCTTC.

This clonotype was detected a few times. The chain employs TRBV6-2 or TRBV6-3 and TRBJ1-5; D gene unclear. V shed 6 bases and J shed 2 bases, with 8 bases lying between them. CDR1 and CDR2 (germline): MNHEY, SVGEGT. The CDR3 length is 13 residues. This CDR3 is CASRHSRNQPQHF. The CDR3 DNA is TGTGCCAGCAGACACTCGCGCAATCAGCCCCAGCATTTT.

A few counts support this clonotype. V gene TRBV6-5 combines with J gene TRBJ2-1; the match to TRBD2 covers 8 bases. V was clipped by 6 bases and J by 8 bases; unmatched bases: 9. This CDR3 spans 14 amino acids. CDR1 and CDR2 (germline): MNHEY, SVGAGI. CDR3 in DNA: TGTGCCAGCAGCCGGCGGACTAGCCGCTATGAGCAGTTCTTC. Amino acid sequence: CASSRRTSRYEQFF.

The sample holds many counts of this clonotype. The V and J genes are TRBV11-2 and TRBJ2-7, with TRBD1 identical over 7 bases. After removal of 1 base from V and 1 base from J, the junction contained 7 bases not matched to a gene. CDR1 is SGHAT, CDR2 FQNNGV, per germline. CDR3 length: 16 amino acids. The CDR3 sequence is CASSLADPGQSYEQYF. The CDR3 bases are TGTGCCAGCAGCTTAGCCGACCCGGGACAGTCCTACGAGCAGTACTTC. Filled out from reference TRBV11-2 and TRBJ2-7, the complete variable domain reads EAGVAQSPRYKIIEKRQSVAFWCNPISGHATLYWYQQILGQGPKLLIQFQNNGVVDDSQLPKDRFSAERLKGVDSTLKIQPAKLEDSAVYLCASSLADPGQSYEQYFGPGTRLTVT.

The rearrangement links TRBV27 to TRBJ2-1; 9 bases map to TRBD2. J was trimmed by 8 bases and V by 5 bases; bases with no gene match: 13. The CDR3 spans 16 residues. CDR1 is MNHEY and CDR2 is SMNVEV in the germline V gene (reference sequence). As DNA, the CDR3 is TGTGCCAGCAGTGCCCGGGATGTAGCGGGAGTGGATGAGCAGTTCTTC. Residues: CASSARDVAGVDEQFF.

The rearrangement joins TRBV7-2 to TRBJ2-1, with 8 nucleotides matching TRBD2. This CDR3 contains 15 residues. CDR1 SGHTA and CDR2 FQGNSA come from the germline V gene. With 5 bases clipped from V and 2 bases from J, the junction kept 5 bases outside the gene matches. The CDR3 is CASSPGTRAYNEQFF. CDR3 nucleotide sequence: TGTGCCAGCAGCCCCGGGACTAGGGCCTACAATGAGCAGTTCTTC.

This clonotype was seen more than once but under ten times. It may be a read error: a sequence one base away is much more abundant. This likely comes from a read error, as the CDR3 has no conserved phenylalanine or tryptophan at its end. The rearrangement joins TRBV27 to TRBJ2-7; possibly TRBD1 for D (5 bases). The CDR3 is 13 amino acids. V lost 5 bases and J 6 bases, leaving 14 bases between the germline ends. Looked up from germline, CDR1 is MNHEY and CDR2 is SMNVEV (reference sequence). CDR3 sequence (DNA): TGTGCCAGCAGTCCCACAGGACCCTTCGAGCAGTACCTC. This encodes CASSPTGPFEQYL.

This clonotype was detected many times. The rearrangement links TRBV20-1 to TRBJ2-5, with a possible D match to TRBD2 (5 bases). Germline V gives CDR1 DFQATT, CDR2 SNEGSKA (reference sequence). The V end lost 0 bases, the J end lost 5 bases, and 19 bases lay between the germline ends. The CDR3 length is 16 residues. CDR3 residues: CSARDRASLGWETQYF. The CDR3 nucleotides are TGCAGTGCTAGAGATCGGGCTAGCTTGGGGTGGGAGACCCAGTACTTC.

The rearrangement joins TRBV19 to TRBJ1-5, with 7 bases lining up with TRBD1. The V gene end was trimmed by 2 bases and the J gene end by 4 bases; junction bases not matched to a gene: 5. This CDR3 is built from 15 residues. The V gene's germline CDR1 is LNHDA and CDR2 SQIVND (reference sequence). The CDR3 sequence: CASSISAGGNQPQHF. DNA for the CDR3: TGTGCCAGTAGTATATCGGCAGGGGGTAATCAGCCCCAGCATTTT.

This clonotype was seen repeatedly, ten times or more. The chain recombines TRBV11-2 with TRBJ1-1; D gene ambiguous. This CDR3 has 15 residues. Trimming shortened V by 5 bases and J by 5 bases, and 18 bases separated the two germline ends. CDR1 is SGHAT and CDR2 is FQNNGV in the germline V gene. The CDR3 region is CASSAAPRTGTEAFF. The CDR3 DNA sequence: TGTGCCAGCAGCGCCGCCCCCCGGACGGGTACTGAAGCTTTCTTT.

This clonotype has just a few counts. This rearrangement joins TRBV6-1 to TRBJ1-3; 7 bases line up with TRBD1. This CDR3 spans 15 amino acids. The V and J ends lost 5 bases and 8 bases, in that order; junction bases with no gene match: 12. Germline CDR1 and CDR2: MNHNS and SASEGT. The CDR3 DNA follows: TGTGCCAGCAGTCCCCTGACAGGGCTGGGGGACACCATATATTTT. This encodes CASSPLTGLGDTIYF.

CDR3 sequence: CASRTLDKCLWGYTF. The CDR3 DNA sequence: TGTGCCAGTAGAACCCTCGACAAATGCTTATGGGGGTACACCTTC. This chain connects TRBV19 to TRBJ1-2; D possibly corresponds to TRBD1 (5 bases). This CDR3 region has 15 residues. Germline CDR1 is LNHDA and CDR2 is SQIVND (reference sequence). The V end was cut by 6 bases, the J end by 11 bases, with 25 bases between. Complete variable domain (other parts from reference TRBV19 and TRBJ1-2): DGGITQSPKYLFRKEGQNVTLSCEQNLNHDAMYWYRQDPGQGLRLIYYSQIVNDFQKGDIAEGYSVSREKKESFPLTVTSAQKNPTAFYLCASRTLDKCLWGYTFGSGTRLTVV.

This clonotype has ten or more counts. The V call is TRBV28, the J call TRBJ2-7, with a weak D call TRBD2 (6 bases). V shed 6 bases and J shed 7 bases, with 16 bases lying between them. The CDR3 runs 13 residues. Germline V gives CDR1 MDHEN, CDR2 SYDVKM. In nucleotides, the CDR3 is TGTGCCAGCAGCCCCGGGACTTCAGAAGAGCAGTACTTC. It specifies CASSPGTSEEQYF.

This clonotype was counted many times. The gene calls are TRBV28 and TRBJ1-5; 11 positions match TRBD1. The V segment lost 7 bases and the J segment 5 bases; nucleotides outside the gene matches: 10. Looked up from germline, CDR1 is MDHEN and CDR2 is SYDVKM. The CDR3 totals 16 residues. The CDR3 here is CASIGSGQGVYQPQHF. CDR3 in DNA: TGTGCCAGCATCGGTTCGGGACAGGGGGTCTATCAGCCCCAGCATTTT.

This chain links TRBV4-1 with TRBJ1-2; perhaps TRBD1 as D (5 bases). CDR1 is MGHRA and CDR2 is YSYEKL in the germline V gene. Trimming took off 1 base at V and 1 base at J, with 10 bases between the two ends. CDR3 size: 15 residues. The CDR3: CASSQAQGLNYGYTF. The CDR3 nucleotides read TGCGCCAGCAGCCAAGCCCAGGGCCTTAACTATGGCTACACCTTC.

The chain is built from TRBV20-1 and TRBJ1-1; 7 nucleotides align to TRBD1. The trim removed 2 bases at V and 0 bases at J, leaving 6 bases unmatched. This CDR3 has 15 amino acids. Germline CDR1 is DFQATT and CDR2 is SNEGSKA (reference sequence). CDR3 residues: CSARRRGRVNTEAFF. For the CDR3, the DNA is TGCAGTGCTAGACGGAGGGGGCGTGTGAACACTGAAGCTTTCTTT.

In its sample, this clonotype was seen many times. This chain joins TRBV28 and TRBJ2-1; 8 nucleotides align to TRBD2. This CDR3 spans 15 amino acids. Unmatched junction bases numbered 9, after V lost 3 bases and J lost 8 bases. Germline CDR1 is MDHEN and CDR2 is SYDVKM. In DNA, the CDR3 is TGTGCCAGCAGTTTGGGGTTAGCGGGAAGGTATGAGCAGTTCTTC. Translation: CASSLGLAGRYEQFF. The full variable domain, its missing parts supplied by reference TRBV28 and TRBJ2-1, is DVKVTQSSRYLVKRTGEKVFLECVQDMDHENMFWYRQDPGLGLRLIYFSYDVKMKEKGDIPEGYSVSREKKERFSLILESASTNQTSMYLCASSLGLAGRYEQFFGPGTRLTVL.

This clonotype was observed a few times. The rearrangement links TRBV30 to TRBJ2-1; the D is unclear. Germline V CDR1 and CDR2: GTSNPN, SVGIG (reference sequence). V shed 4 bases and J shed 7 bases, with 14 bases lying between them. This CDR3 is 13 amino acids long. This CDR3 reads CAWIPLLVNEQFF. As DNA, the CDR3 is TGTGCCTGGATCCCCTTACTTGTTAATGAGCAGTTCTTC.

In its sample, this clonotype was seen many times. The rearrangement joins TRBV3-1 to TRBJ1-1; D not resolved. V was clipped by 0 bases and J by 3 bases, with 5 bases between them. Per the germline V gene, CDR1 is LGHDT and CDR2 is YNNKEL (reference sequence). This CDR3 contains 13 residues. CDR3 DNA sequence: TGTGCCAGCAGCCAAGAGTGGGACACTGAAGCTTTCTTT. It translates to CASSQEWDTEAFF.

The V and J genes are TRBV7-9 and TRBJ2-1, with TRBD2 identical over 12 bases. V trimming: 5 bases; J trimming: 0 bases; junction bases outside the gene matches: 8. The CDR3 runs 18 residues. Germline V gene sequence: CDR1 SEHNR, CDR2 FQNEAQ (reference sequence). CDR3 in amino acids: CASSHRGLAGSSYNEQFF. DNA of the CDR3: TGTGCCAGCAGCCACCGAGGACTAGCGGGGAGCTCCTACAATGAGCAGTTCTTC.

To note about this clonotype: This likely comes from a read error, as the CDR3 has no conserved phenylalanine or tryptophan at its end. The chain has TRBV9 and TRBJ1-2, with D hard to call. Trimming pared 0 bases from V and 2 bases from J, leaving 11 bases between. The germline gives CDR1 SGDLS, CDR2 YYNGEE. This CDR3 spans 15 amino acids. CDR3 region: CASSVATMGNYGYTL. DNA of the CDR3: TGTGCCAGCAGCGTAGCTACAATGGGGAACTATGGCTACACCCTC.

This clonotype was detected many times. V and J are TRBV11-2 and TRBJ2-1; 14 nucleotides match TRBD2. J was trimmed by 4 bases and V by 1 base; bases with no gene match: 9. The germline gives CDR1 SGHAT, CDR2 FQNNGV. This CDR3 spans 19 amino acids. The CDR3, as DNA: TGTGCCAGCAGCTTAGGGTTGCGGACTAGCGGGAGGAGGTACAATGAGCAGTTCTTC. Protein product: CASSLGLRTSGRRYNEQFF.

This clonotype was counted at least ten times. The CDR3 is CASSTGQGPYF. The DNA for the CDR3 is TGTGCCAGCAGTACGGGACAGGGTCCGTACTTC. V gene TRBV12-3 or TRBV12-4 combines with J gene TRBJ2-5, with 9 positions matching TRBD1. Trimming took 5 bases from V and 13 from J; bases not matched to a gene: 5. This CDR3 has 11 amino acids.

This clonotype was detected many times. The V gene is TRBV7-2, the J gene TRBJ2-7; tentatively, D is TRBD1 or TRBD2 (6 bases each). V shed 5 bases and J shed 2 bases, with 13 bases lying between them. There are 14 residues in the CDR3. The germline CDR1 and CDR2 sequences are SGHTA and FQGNSA. The CDR3 bases are TGTGCCAGCAGCCCCCAAAGGGGGGCCTACGAGCAGTACTTC. This encodes CASSPQRGAYEQYF. The entire variable domain, with the rest obtained from reference TRBV7-2 and TRBJ2-7, is as follows: GAGVSQSPSNKVTEKGKDVELRCDPISGHTALYWYRQSLGQGLEFLIYFQGNSAPDKSGLPSDRFSAERTGGSVSTLTIQRTQQEDSAVYLCASSPQRGAYEQYFGPGTRLTVT.

The sample holds many counts of this clonotype. This may come from a read error, since a much larger clone is one base off. The genes are TRBV28 and TRBJ2-7; D might be TRBD1 (6 bases). This CDR3 comprises 12 residues. V lost 4 bases and J lost 3, with 7 bases in between. Germline lookup yields CDR1 MDHEN and CDR2 SYDVKM. The CDR3 bases are TGTGCCAGCAGTTACAGGGTCTACGAGCAGTACTTC. Translating it yields CASSYRVYEQYF. The full variable domain, its missing parts supplied by reference TRBV28 and TRBJ2-7, is DVKVTQSSRYLVKRTGEKVFLECVQDMDHENMFWYRQDPGLGLRLIYFSYDVKMKEKGDIPEGYSVSREKKERFSLILESASTNQTSMYLCASSYRVYEQYFGPGTRLTVT.

This clonotype was observed a few times. CDR3 DNA sequence: TGCGCCAGCAGCTTGGCACTGGGGGACTCCTACGAGCAGTACTTC. This sequence encodes CASSLALGDSYEQYF. V gene TRBV5-1 combines with J gene TRBJ2-7; D assignment may be TRBD1 or TRBD2 (5 bases each). CDR3 size: 15 residues. Germline V gene lookup returns CDR1 SGHRS and CDR2 YFSETQ. Trimming left V 0 bases short and J 0 bases short, with 10 bases between.

This clonotype was recorded once. The genes are TRBV4-1 and TRBJ2-7; TRBD2 matches 7 bases. The CDR3 spans 13 residues. Germline lookup yields CDR1 MGHRA and CDR2 YSYEKL. V gave up 5 bases and J gave up 3 bases; unmatched junction bases: 4. In nucleotides, the CDR3 is TGCGCCAGCAGCAGGACTAGAAACTACGAGCAGTACTTC. Translated: CASSRTRNYEQYF.